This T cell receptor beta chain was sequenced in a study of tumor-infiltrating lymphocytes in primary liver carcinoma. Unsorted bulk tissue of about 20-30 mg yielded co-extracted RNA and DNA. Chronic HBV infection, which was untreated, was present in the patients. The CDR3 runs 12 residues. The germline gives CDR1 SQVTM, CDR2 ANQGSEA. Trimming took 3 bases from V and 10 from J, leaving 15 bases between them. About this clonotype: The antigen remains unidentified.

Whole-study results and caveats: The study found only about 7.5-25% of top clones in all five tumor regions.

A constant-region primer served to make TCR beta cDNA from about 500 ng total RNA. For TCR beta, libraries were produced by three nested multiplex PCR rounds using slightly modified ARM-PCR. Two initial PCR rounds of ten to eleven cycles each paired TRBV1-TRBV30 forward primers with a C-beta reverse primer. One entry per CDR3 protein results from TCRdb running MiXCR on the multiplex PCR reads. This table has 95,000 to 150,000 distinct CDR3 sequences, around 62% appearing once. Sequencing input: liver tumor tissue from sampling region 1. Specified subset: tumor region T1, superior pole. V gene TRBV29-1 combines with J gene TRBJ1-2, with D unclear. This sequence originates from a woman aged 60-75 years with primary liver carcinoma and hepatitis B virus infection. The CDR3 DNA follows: TGCAGCGTTGAGCCGGGAGGGAATGACTACACCTTC. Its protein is CSVEPGGNDYTF.